The present entry profiles one T cell receptor beta chain with its context. Antigen: not known. This sample is part of a study of Tregs in tolerant kidney transplant recipients. Study results and caveats: Activated donor B cell expansion appeared to reveal the most relevant donor-specific TCRbeta repertoire.

The CDR3 extends over 14 amino acids. The V gene's germline CDR1 is MNHNS and CDR2 SASEGT. The junction had 4 bases not matched to a gene; V was cut back by 3 bases and J by 5 bases. The method was immunoSEQ multiplex PCR; TCRdb's version includes in-frame clones alone and lacks a portion of them. The profile shows tens of thousands of clones, roughly nine tenths of them singletons. The sequence was obtained from a human donor who received a combined kidney and bone marrow transplant. Material: CD4+ T cells from blood, obtained before the transplant. V is TRBV6-1 and J is TRBJ2-5; TRBD1 matches at 9 bases. In DNA, the CDR3 is TGTGCCAGCAGTGAGACAGGGGGGTTGGAGACCCAGTACTTC. Its protein is CASSETGGLETQYF.